Here is one TCR beta chain with its context. Germline V gene lookup returns CDR1 MNHEY and CDR2 SMNVEV (reference sequence). This CDR3 has 15 amino acids. V lost 0 bases to trimming and J lost 6 bases, with 12 bases between them. The source of the sample is a study of cytomegalovirus exposure and HLA in healthy donors. The PCR ran on 60 Vbeta and 13 Jbeta primers. Method: immunoSEQ multiplex PCR; TCRdb's copy keeps in-frame clones and lacks some. The table lists fewer than 130,000 clones, around 79% of them singletons. The sequencing sample was made of PBMCs. The chain links TRBV27 to TRBJ1-5; no clear D gene. The receptor was derived from a woman in her 30s in good health and CMV-seronegative. The CDR3: CASSLSPLGGQPQHF. CDR3 bases: TGTGCCAGCAGTTTATCGCCGTTGGGAGGTCAGCCCCAGCATTTT.